This TCR beta chain is from a study of CD8 T cells in ankylosing spondylitis. Study results and caveats: Apparently characteristic of ankylosing spondylitis blood was a TCR beta motif (roughly eight highly homologous variants). Clones tied to disease were said to be significantly enriched in matched ankylosing spondylitis synovial fluid.

Germline V gives CDR1 SGDLS, CDR2 YYNGEE. The CDR3 is made up of 13 amino acids. The V and J ends lost 4 bases and 10 bases respectively, with 17 bases between them. Each CDR3 protein is one row after TCRdb ran MiXCR on the 5' RACE reads. The data show about 200,000 distinct CDR3 sequences, around 13% seen once. Details on this clonotype: The antigen remains undetermined.

The chain has TRBV9 and TRBJ2-5; a possible D gene is TRBD1 (6 bases). The TCR sequence derives from a male donor with ankylosing spondylitis or in good health (not recorded which). Input material: blood, either unsorted or a sorted T cell fraction (not recorded which). The CDR3 bases are TGTGCCAGCAGCCCCCTAAGAGGGGGAGACCAGTACTTC. It encodes CASSPLRGGDQYF.